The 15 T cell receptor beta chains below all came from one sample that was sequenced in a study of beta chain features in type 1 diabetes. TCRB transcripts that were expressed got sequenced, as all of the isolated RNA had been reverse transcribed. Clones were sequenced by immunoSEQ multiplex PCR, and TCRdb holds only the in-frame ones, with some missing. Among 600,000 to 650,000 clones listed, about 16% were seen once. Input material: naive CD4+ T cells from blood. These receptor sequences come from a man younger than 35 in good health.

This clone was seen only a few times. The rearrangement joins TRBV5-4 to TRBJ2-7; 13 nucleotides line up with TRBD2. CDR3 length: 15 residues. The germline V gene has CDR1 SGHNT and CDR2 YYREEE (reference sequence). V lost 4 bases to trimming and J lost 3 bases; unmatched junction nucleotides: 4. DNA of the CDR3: TGTGCCAGCAGCCCGGGGACTAGCGGGAACTACGAGCAGTACTTC. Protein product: CASSPGTSGNYEQYF.

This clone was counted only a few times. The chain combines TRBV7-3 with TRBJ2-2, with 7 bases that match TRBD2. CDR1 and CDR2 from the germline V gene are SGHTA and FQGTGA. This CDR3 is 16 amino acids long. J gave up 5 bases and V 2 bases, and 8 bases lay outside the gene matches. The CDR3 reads CASSLHQAGSTGELFF. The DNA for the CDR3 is TGTGCCAGCAGCTTACACCAAGCGGGGTCAACCGGGGAGCTGTTTTTT.

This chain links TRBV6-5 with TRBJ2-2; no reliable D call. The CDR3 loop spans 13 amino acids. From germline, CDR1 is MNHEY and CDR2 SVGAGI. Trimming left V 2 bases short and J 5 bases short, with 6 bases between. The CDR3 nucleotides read TGTGCCAGCAGTTACGGACCGACCGGGGAGCTGTTTTTT. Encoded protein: CASSYGPTGELFF.

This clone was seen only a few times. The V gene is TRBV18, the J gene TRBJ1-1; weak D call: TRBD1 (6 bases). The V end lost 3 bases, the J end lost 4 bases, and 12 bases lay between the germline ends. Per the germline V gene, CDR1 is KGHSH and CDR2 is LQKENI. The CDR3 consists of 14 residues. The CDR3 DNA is TGTGCCAGCTCACCCCTTGGACAGTTCACTGAAGCTTTCTTT. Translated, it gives CASSPLGQFTEAFF.

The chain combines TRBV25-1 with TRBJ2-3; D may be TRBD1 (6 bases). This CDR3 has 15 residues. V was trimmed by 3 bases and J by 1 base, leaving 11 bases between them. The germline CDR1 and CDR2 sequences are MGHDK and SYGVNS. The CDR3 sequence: CASSDPTGRTDTQYF. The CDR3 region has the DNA TGTGCCAGCAGTGACCCTACAGGGCGCACAGATACGCAGTATTTT.

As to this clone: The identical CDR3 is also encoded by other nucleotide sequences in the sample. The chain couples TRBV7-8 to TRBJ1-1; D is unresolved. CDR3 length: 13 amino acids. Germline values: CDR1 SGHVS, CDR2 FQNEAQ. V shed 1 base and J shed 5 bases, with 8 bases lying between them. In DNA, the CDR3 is TGTGCCAGCAGCTTAGGCAGCGGGACTGAAGCTTTCTTT. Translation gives CASSLGSGTEAFF.

The CDR3 loop is CAWIVQLPGEQYF. For the CDR3, the DNA is TGTGCCTGGATTGTACAGCTACCTGGCGAGCAGTACTTC. This chain joins TRBV30 and TRBJ2-7, with D unclear. V lost 4 bases and J lost 6, with 16 bases in between. The CDR3 has 13 amino acids. Germline V gene lookup returns CDR1 GTSNPN and CDR2 SVGIG (reference sequence).

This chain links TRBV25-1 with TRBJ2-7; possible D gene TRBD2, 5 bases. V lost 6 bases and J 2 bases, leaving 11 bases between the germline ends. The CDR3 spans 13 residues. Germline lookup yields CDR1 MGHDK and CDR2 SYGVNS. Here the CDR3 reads CASRGSGTYEQYF. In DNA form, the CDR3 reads TGTGCCAGCAGAGGGTCGGGAACCTACGAGCAGTACTTC.

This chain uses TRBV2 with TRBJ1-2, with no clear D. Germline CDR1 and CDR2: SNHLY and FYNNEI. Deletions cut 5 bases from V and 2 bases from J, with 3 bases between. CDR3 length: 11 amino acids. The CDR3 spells CASSRNYGYTF. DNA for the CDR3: TGTGCCAGCAGTAGGAACTATGGCTACACCTTC.

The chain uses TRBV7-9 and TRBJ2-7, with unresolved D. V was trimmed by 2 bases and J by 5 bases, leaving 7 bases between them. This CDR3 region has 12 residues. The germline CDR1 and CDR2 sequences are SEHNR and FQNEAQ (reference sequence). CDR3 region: CASSLSFNEQYF. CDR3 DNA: TGTGCCAGCAGCTTAAGTTTTAACGAGCAGTACTTC.

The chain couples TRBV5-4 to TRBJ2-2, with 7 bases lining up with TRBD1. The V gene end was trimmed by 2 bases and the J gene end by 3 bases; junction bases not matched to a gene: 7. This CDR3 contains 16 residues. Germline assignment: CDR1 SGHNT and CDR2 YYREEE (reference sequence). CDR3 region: CASSLSDRVYTGELFF. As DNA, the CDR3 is TGTGCCAGCAGCTTAAGCGACAGGGTATACACCGGGGAGCTGTTTTTT.

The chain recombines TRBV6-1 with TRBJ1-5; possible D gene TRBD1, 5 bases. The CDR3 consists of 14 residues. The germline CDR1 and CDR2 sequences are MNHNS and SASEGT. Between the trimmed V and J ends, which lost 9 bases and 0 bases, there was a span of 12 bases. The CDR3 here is CASVRGDSNQPQHF. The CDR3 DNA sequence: TGTGCCAGTGTACGGGGCGATAGCAATCAGCCCCAGCATTTT.

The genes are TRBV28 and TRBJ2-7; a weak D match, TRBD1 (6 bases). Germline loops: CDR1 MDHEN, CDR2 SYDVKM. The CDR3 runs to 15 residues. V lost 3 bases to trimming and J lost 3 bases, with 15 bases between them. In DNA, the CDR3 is TGTGCCAGCAGTTTCCCGACAGGTCAGGGCTACGAGCAGTACTTC. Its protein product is CASSFPTGQGYEQYF. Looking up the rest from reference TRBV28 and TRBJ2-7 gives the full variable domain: DVKVTQSSRYLVKRTGEKVFLECVQDMDHENMFWYRQDPGLGLRLIYFSYDVKMKEKGDIPEGYSVSREKKERFSLILESASTNQTSMYLCASSFPTGQGYEQYFGPGTRLTVT.

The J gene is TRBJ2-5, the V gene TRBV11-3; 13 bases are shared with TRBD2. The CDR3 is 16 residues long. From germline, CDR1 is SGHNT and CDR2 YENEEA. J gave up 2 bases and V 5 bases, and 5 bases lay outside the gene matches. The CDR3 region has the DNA TGTGCCAGCAGCCTCGGACTAGCGGGGGCACAAGAGACCCAGTACTTC. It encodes CASSLGLAGAQETQYF.

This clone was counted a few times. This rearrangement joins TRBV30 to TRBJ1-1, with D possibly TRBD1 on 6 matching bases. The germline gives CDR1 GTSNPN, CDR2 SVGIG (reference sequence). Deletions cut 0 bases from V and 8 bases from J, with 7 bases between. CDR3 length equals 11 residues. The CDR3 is CAWSVGGEAFF. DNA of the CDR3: TGTGCCTGGAGTGTAGGGGGAGAAGCTTTCTTT.